This TCR beta chain was recorded in a study of cytomegalovirus exposure and HLA in healthy donors. Clones were sequenced by immunoSEQ multiplex PCR, and TCRdb holds only the in-frame ones, with some missing. The table lists around 120,000 clones, 86% of them singletons, with roughly 5% in the top ten. Per germline, CDR1 GTSNPN and CDR2 SVGIG (reference sequence). CDR3 length: 15 residues. Trimming stripped 0 bases from V and 2 bases from J, with 14 bases between. The material sequenced was PBMCs. The origin of this receptor is a man between 18 and 35 years old in good health and CMV-seronegative. The rearrangement links TRBV30 to TRBJ2-7, with TRBD1 as a possible D gene (6 bases). CDR3: CAWSVRAGVTYEQYF. The CDR3 DNA reads TGTGCCTGGAGTGTACGGGCAGGGGTTACCTACGAGCAGTACTTC.